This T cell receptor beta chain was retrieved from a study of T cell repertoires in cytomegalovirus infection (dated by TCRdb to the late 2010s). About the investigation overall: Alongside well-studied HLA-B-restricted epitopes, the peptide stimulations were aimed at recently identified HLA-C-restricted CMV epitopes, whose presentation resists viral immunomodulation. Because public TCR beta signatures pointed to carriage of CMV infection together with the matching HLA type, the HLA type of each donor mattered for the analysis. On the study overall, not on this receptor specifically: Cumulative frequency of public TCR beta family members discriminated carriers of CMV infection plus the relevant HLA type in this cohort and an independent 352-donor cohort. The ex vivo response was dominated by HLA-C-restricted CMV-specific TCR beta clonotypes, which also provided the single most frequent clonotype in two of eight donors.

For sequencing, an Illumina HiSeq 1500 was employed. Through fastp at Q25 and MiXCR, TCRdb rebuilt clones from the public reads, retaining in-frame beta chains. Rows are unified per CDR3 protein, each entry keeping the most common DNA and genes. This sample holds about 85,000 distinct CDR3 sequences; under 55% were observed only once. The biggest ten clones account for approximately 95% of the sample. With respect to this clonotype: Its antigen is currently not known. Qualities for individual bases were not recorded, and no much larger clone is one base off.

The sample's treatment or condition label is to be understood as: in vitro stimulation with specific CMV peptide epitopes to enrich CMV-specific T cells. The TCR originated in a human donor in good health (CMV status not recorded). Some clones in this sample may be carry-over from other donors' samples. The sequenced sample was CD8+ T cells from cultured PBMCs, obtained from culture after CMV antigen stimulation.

The CDR3 region: CSARDRADSGNTIYF. The nucleotides are TGCAGTGCTAGAGATAGGGCAGACTCTGGAAACACCATATATTTT. This chain is built from TRBV20-1 and TRBJ1-3; no D gene can be assigned with confidence. V lost 0 bases and J lost 0 bases; the stretch between them is 9 bases long. Reading the germline V gene (reference sequence) gives CDR1 DFQATT and CDR2 SNEGSKA. Measured from the cysteine to the phenylalanine, the CDR3 is 15 residues long. Only the CDR3 part of the read is kept: 45 bases, read in frame from the first base.